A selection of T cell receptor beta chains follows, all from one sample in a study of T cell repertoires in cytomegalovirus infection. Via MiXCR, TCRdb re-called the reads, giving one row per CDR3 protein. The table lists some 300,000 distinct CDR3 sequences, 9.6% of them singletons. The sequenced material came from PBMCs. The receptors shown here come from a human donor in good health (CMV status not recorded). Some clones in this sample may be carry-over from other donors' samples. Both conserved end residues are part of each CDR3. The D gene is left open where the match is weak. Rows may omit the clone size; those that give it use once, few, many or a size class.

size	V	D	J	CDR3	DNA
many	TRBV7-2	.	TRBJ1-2	CASSIDVGSGYTF	TGTGCCAGCAGCATAGACGTAGGATCGGGCTACACCTTC
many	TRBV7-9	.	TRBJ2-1	CASSLGLGGDPYNEQFF	TGTGCCAGCAGCTTGGGACTTGGCGGGGACCCCTACAATGAGCAGTTCTTC
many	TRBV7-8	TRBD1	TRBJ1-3	CASSGPGGRNTIYF	TGTGCCAGCAGCGGTCCAGGGGGCCGAAACACCATATATTTT
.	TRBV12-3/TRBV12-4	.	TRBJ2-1	CASSGGTGMTYNEQFF	TGTGCCAGCAGTGGGGGGACGGGGATGACTTACAATGAGCAGTTCTTC
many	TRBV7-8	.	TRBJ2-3	CASSLARGPRGDTQYF	TGTGCCAGCAGCTTAGCGAGGGGACCCAGGGGAGATACGCAGTATTTT
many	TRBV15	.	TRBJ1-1	CATSSGNTEAFF	TGTGCCACCAGCAGCGGGAACACTGAAGCTTTCTTT
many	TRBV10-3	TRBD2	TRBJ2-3	CAISDPGLAGGRSTDTQYF	TGTGCCATCAGTGACCCGGGACTAGCGGGGGGACGAAGCACAGATACGCAGTATTTT
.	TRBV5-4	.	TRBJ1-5	CASSKDGSNQPQLF	TGTGCCAGCAGCAAAGACGGGAGCAATCAGCCCCAGCTTTTT
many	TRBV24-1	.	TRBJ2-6	CATSEQVSGANVLTF	TGTGCCACCAGTGAACAAGTCTCTGGGGCCAACGTCCTGACTTTC
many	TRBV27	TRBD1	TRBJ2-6	CASSSDRVLEGANVLTF	TGTGCCAGCAGTAGCGACAGGGTACTGGAGGGGGCCAACGTCCTGACTTTC
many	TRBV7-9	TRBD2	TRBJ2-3	CASSSGLAGGDTQYF	TGTGCCAGCAGCTCCGGACTAGCGGGGGGAGATACGCAGTATTTT
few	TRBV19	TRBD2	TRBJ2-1	CASRGRDYLREQFF	TGTGCCAGCCGGGGCCGGGACTACCTCCGTGAGCAGTTCTTC
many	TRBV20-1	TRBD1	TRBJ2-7	CSAKDRGLYEQYF	TGCAGTGCTAAGGACAGGGGGCTCTACGAGCAGTACTTC
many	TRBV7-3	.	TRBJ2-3	CASRKGAGTPTDTQYF	TGTGCCAGCAGGAAGGGAGCCGGGACCCCCACAGATACGCAGTATTTT
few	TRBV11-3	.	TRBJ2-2	CASSAGSGPGELFF	TGTGCCAGCTCAGCGGGTTCTGGCCCCGGGGAGCTGTTTTTT
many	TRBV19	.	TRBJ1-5	CASSITPLPNQPQHF	TGTGCCAGTAGTATAACCCCTTTACCCAATCAGCCCCAGCATTTT
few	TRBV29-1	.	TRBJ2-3	CSVDTGALPDTQYF	TGCAGCGTTGATACGGGGGCGCTTCCAGATACGCAGTATTTT
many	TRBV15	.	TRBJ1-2	CATSGGEPLPRNYGYTF	TGTGCCACCTCGGGCGGGGAGCCCCTTCCCAGAAACTATGGCTACACCTTC
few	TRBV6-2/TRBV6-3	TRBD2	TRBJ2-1	CASSPTSISYNEQFF	TGTGCCAGCAGTCCGACTAGCATCTCCTACAATGAGCAGTTCTTC
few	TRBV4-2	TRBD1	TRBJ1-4	CASSQGGTGNEKLFF	TGTGCCAGCAGCCAAGGTGGGACAGGGAATGAAAAACTGTTTTTT
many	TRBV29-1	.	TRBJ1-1	CSVGSADTEAFF	TGCAGCGTTGGCTCCGCGGACACTGAAGCTTTCTTT
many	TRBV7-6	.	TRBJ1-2	CASGPSGTDNYGYTF	TGTGCCAGCGGACCTTCCGGGACTGATAACTATGGCTACACCTTC
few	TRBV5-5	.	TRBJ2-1	CASSLWGNSYNEQFF	TGTGCCAGCAGCTTGTGGGGTAACTCCTACAATGAGCAGTTCTTC